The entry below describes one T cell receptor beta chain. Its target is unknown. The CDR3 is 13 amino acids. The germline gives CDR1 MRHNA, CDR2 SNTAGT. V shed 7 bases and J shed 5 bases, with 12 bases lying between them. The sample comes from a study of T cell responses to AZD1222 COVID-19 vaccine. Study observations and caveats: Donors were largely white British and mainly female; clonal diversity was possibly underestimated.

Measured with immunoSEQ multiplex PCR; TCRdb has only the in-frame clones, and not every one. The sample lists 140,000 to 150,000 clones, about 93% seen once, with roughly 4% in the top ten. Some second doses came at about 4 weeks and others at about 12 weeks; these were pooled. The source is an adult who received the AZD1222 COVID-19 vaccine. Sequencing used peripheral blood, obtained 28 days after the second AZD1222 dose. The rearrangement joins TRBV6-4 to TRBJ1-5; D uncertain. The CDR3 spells CASMVGGDQPQHF. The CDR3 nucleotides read TGTGCCAGCATGGTGGGTGGTGATCAGCCCCAGCATTTT.